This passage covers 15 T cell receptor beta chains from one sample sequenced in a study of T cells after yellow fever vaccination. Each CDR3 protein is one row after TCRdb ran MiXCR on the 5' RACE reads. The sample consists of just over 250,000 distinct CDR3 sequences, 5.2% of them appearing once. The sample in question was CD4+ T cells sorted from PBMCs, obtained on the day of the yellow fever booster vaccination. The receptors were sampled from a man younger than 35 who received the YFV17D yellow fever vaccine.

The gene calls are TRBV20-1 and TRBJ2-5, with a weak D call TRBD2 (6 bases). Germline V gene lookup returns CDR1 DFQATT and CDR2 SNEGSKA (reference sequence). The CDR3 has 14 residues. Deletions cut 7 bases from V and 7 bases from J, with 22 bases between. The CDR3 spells CSVPRPPGGATQYF. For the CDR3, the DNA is TGCAGTGTTCCCAGGCCCCCCGGCGGGGCGACCCAGTACTTC.

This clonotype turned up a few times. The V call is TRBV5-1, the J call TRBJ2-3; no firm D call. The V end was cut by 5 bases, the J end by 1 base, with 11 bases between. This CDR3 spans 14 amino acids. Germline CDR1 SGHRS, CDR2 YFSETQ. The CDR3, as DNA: TGCGCCAGCAGGTTTTTTCCTGGCACAGATACGCAGTATTTT. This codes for CASRFFPGTDTQYF.

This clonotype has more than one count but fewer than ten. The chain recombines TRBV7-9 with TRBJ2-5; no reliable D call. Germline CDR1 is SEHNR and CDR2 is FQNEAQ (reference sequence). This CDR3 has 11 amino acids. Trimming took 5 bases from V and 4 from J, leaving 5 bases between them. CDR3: CASSHSETQYF. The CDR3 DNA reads TGTGCCAGCAGCCACTCAGAGACCCAGTACTTC.

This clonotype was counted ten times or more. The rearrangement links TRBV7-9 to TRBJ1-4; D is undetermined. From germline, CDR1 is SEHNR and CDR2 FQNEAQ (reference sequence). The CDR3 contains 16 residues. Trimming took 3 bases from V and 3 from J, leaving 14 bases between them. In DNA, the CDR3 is TGTGCCAGCAGCTTCGGACGCTCAGCAGCTAATGAAAAACTGTTTTTT. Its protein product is CASSFGRSAANEKLFF.

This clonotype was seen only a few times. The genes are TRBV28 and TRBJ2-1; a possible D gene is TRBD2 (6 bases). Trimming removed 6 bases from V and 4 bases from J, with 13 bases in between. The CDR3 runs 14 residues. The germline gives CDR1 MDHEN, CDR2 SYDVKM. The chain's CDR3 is CASRRPGLYNEQFF. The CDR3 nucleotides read TGTGCCAGCAGGCGACCGGGACTTTACAATGAGCAGTTCTTC.

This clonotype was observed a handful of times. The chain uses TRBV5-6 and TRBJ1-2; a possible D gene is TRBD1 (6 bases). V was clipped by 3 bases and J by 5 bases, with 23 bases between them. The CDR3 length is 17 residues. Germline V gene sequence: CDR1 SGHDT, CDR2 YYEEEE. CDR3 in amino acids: CASSSPRIGRGPYGYTF. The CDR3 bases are TGTGCCAGCAGCTCTCCACGGATAGGCCGGGGGCCGTATGGCTACACCTTC.

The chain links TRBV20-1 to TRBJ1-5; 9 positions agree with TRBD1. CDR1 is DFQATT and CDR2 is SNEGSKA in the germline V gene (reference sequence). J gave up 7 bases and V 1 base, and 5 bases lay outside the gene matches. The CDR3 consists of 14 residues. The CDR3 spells CSARGGQGYQPQHF. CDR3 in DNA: TGCAGTGCTAGAGGGGGACAGGGCTACCAGCCCCAGCATTTT.

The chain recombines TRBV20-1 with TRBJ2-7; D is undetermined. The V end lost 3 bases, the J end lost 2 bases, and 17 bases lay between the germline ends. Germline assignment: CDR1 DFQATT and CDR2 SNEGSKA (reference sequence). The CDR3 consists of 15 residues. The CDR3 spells CSARAPQRATYEQYF. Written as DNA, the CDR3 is TGCAGTGCTAGGGCCCCTCAACGGGCGACCTACGAGCAGTACTTC.

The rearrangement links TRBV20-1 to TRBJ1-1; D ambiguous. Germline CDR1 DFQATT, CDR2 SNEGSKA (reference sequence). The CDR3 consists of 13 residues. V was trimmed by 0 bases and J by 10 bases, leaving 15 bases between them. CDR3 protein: CSARDTGSGVAFF. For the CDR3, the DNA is TGCAGTGCTAGAGATACGGGGTCCGGGGTAGCTTTCTTT.

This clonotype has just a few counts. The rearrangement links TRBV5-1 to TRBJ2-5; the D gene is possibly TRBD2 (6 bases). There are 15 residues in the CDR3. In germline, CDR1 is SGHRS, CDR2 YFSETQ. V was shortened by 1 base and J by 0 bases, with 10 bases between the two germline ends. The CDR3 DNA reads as TGCGCCAGCAGCTTGTTGGGACTGCACCAAGAGACCCAGTACTTC. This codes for CASSLLGLHQETQYF.

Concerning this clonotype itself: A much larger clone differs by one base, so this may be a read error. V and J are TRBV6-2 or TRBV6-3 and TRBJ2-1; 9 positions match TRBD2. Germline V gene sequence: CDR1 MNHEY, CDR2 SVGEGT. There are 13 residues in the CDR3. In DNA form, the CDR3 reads TGTGCCAGCACTAGCGGGGACTACAATGAGCACTTCTTC. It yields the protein CASTSGDYNEHFF.

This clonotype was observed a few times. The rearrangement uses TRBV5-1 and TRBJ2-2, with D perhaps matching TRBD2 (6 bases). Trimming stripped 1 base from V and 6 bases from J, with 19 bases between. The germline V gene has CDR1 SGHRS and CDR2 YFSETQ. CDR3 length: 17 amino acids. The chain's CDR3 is CASSLLLARKRAGELFF. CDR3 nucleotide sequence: TGCGCCAGCAGCTTGTTGCTAGCGCGAAAGAGGGCCGGGGAGCTGTTTTTT. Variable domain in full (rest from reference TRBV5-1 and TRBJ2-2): KAGVTQTPRYLIKTRGQQVTLSCSPISGHRSVSWYQQTPGQGLQFLFEYFSETQRNKGNFPGRFSGRQFSNSRSEMNVSTLELGDSALYLCASSLLLARKRAGELFFGEGSRLTVL.

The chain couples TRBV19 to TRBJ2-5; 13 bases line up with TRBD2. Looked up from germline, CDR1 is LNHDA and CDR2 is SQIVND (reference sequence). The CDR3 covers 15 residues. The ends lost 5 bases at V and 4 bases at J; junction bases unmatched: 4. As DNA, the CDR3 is TGTGCCAGTAGTTTCGGGACTAGCGGGGTAGAGACCCAGTACTTC. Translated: CASSFGTSGVETQYF.

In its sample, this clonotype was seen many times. The CDR3 DNA reads TGTGCCAGCAGCCAGGTCAATGAGCAGTTCTTC. Its protein is CASSQVNEQFF. V usage is TRBV6-2 or TRBV6-3 and J usage is TRBJ2-1; D ambiguous. V was cut by 6 bases and J by 6 bases, with 6 bases left in between. The CDR3 runs 11 residues. Germline values: CDR1 MNHEY, CDR2 SVGEGT.

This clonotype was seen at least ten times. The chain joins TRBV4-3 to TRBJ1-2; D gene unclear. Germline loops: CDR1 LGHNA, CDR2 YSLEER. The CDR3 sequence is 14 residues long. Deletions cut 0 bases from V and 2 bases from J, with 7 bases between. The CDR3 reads CASSQEWHNYGYTF. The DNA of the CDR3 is TGCGCCAGCAGCCAAGAATGGCACAACTATGGCTACACCTTC.